Here is one T cell receptor beta chain with its context. The sample belongs to a study of control samples from healthy donors and cancer patients. Data came from immunoSEQ multiplex PCR; TCRdb stores just in-frame clones and leaves some out. The sample shows 150,000 to 200,000 clones, approximately 94% of them seen only once. Sequencing was done on a sample of PBMCs. The origin of this receptor is a man in his sixties with colorectal cancer.

The CDR3 here is CAWSWGANQPQHF. CDR3 in DNA: TGTGCCTGGAGTTGGGGGGCAAATCAGCCCCAGCATTTT. The rearrangement uses TRBV30 and TRBJ1-5; D possibly corresponds to TRBD1 (6 bases). The V end was cut by 2 bases, the J end by 4 bases, with 9 bases between. In germline, CDR1 is GTSNPN, CDR2 SVGIG (reference sequence). The CDR3 is made up of 13 amino acids.